Listed here are 7 T cell receptor beta chains from one sample, sequenced in a study of coeliac disease (dated by TCRdb to between 2020 and 2023). Library generation was performed with the immunoSEQ multiplex PCR assay. Here the immuneACCESS table is served through TCRdb, limited to in-frame sequences with V and J called. Missing clones are a known gap in these copies; in checked studies unresolved V genes cover under half, and the rest lacks a known reason. The sample table records roughly 8,000 clones; less than 75% of these occur just once. The top ten constitute around 9.5% of the sample. The specimen sequenced was intraepithelial lymphocytes from the gut. Per the publication, the cell subset or site label means: intraepithelial cell (IEC) fraction of small intestinal biopsy. These receptors were taken from an older woman with celiac disease.

In its sample, this clone ranks as medium-sized. This chain connects TRBV6-1 to TRBJ2-1; 7 nucleotides align to TRBD2. Germline V lookup: CDR1 MNHNS, CDR2 SASEGT. Trimming cost V 0 bases and J 5 bases; bases outside gene matches: 4. This CDR3 spans 15 amino acids. The DNA for the CDR3 is TGTGCCAGCAGTGAAGCGCCGGGGACTAACAATGAGCAGTTCTTC. Translating gives CASSEAPGTNNEQFF.

In this sample, this clone turned up a few times. The chain has TRBV29-1 and TRBJ1-1; no definite D call. The CDR3 consists of 13 residues. Germline lookup yields CDR1 SQVTM and CDR2 ANQGSEA. Trimming shortened V by 8 bases and J by 0 bases, and 13 bases separated the two germline ends. CDR3 coding DNA: TGCAGCACCGGCGGAGGGATGAACACTGAAGCTTTCTTT. Residues: CSTGGGMNTEAFF.

This clone was counted between two and nine times. The chain joins TRBV27 to TRBJ1-2; 10 bases match TRBD1. Trimming at V came to 8 bases and at J to 5 bases, leaving 8 bases not matched to a gene. The CDR3 has 14 residues. Germline V lookup: CDR1 MNHEY, CDR2 SMNVEV (reference sequence). CDR3 sequence: CASASGTGAYGYTF. As DNA, the CDR3 is TGTGCCAGCGCCTCCGGGACAGGGGCTTATGGCTACACCTTC.

The chain joins TRBV10-3 to TRBJ2-3; TRBD1 matches at 9 bases. Germline CDR1 and CDR2: ENHRY and SYGVKD. This CDR3 spans 14 amino acids. The ends lost 6 bases at V and 2 bases at J; junction bases unmatched: 3. The CDR3 DNA reads as TGTGCCATCAGGACAGGGGGAATCACAGATACGCAGTATTTT. Residues: CAIRTGGITDTQYF.

The V call is TRBV6-1, the J call TRBJ2-1; a weak D match, TRBD2 (5 bases). CDR3 length: 12 amino acids. The ends were cut back, 7 bases at V and 8 bases at J, with 12 bases in the middle. Germline loops: CDR1 MNHNS, CDR2 SASEGT. DNA of the CDR3: TGTGCCAGCACCGGGATGGTCGATGAGCAGTTCTTC. This sequence encodes CASTGMVDEQFF.

V and J are TRBV4-2 and TRBJ2-3, with D maybe TRBD2 (7 bases). The CDR3 length is 17 residues. CDR1 is LGHNA, CDR2 YNFKEQ, per germline. The germline V and J ends were trimmed by 0 bases and 8 bases, with 21 bases remaining between them. CDR3 sequence (DNA): TGTGCCAGCAGCCAAGAAGGTGGGGGAGGGGGTAAGGGTACGCAGTATTTT. Translation: CASSQEGGGGGKGTQYF.

This clone is deemed large (0.1 to 1%). CDR3 in amino acids: CASSYDRTGLNEQYF. The CDR3 DNA sequence: TGTGCCAGCAGTTACGACCGGACAGGGTTGAACGAGCAGTACTTC. The chain uses TRBV6-5 and TRBJ2-7; the match to TRBD1 covers 8 bases. Losses at the gene ends were 2 bases for V and 5 bases for J; bases not matched to a gene: 8. This CDR3 comprises 15 residues. Germline V gives CDR1 MNHEY, CDR2 SVGAGI.